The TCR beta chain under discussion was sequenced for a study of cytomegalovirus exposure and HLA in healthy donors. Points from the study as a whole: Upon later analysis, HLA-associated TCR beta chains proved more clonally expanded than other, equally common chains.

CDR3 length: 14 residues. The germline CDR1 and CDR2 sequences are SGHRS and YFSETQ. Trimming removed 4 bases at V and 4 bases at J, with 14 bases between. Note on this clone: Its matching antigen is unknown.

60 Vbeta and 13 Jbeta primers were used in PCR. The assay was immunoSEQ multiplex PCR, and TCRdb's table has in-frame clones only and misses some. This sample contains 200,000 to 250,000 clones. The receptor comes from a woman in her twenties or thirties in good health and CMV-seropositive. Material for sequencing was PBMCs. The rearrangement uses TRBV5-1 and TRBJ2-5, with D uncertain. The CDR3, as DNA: TGCGCCAGCAGCCGGTCGGCACAGCTAGAGACCCAGTACTTC. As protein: CASSRSAQLETQYF.